This is a list of T cell receptor beta chains from one sample in a study of T cell repertoires in cytomegalovirus infection. TCRdb re-called the reads with MiXCR, one entry per CDR3 protein. The repertoire includes 360,000 or so distinct CDR3 sequences, roughly 34% of them detected once, and about 13% sits in the top ten. These TCRs' antigens remain unknown. The sequencing here drew on cultured PBMCs, taken from culture after CMV antigen stimulation. The source of these receptors is a human donor in good health (CMV status not recorded). Some clones in this sample may be carry-over from other donors' samples. Both conserved end residues are part of each CDR3. D genes are given only for firm matches. Size tells how often a clone was seen (once, few, many) or the class of an expanded clone, and some rows leave it out.

few | TRBJ2-7 | . | TRBV4-1 | CASSQEGAAAYEQYF | TGCGCCAGCAGCCAAGAAGGCGCGGCAGCCTACGAGCAGTACTTC
. | TRBJ1-1 | . | TRBV29-1 | CSVEGTGNTEAFF | TGCAGCGTTGAGGGGACCGGGAACACTGAAGCTTTCTTT
. | TRBJ1-2 | . | TRBV19 | CASSPRDEDGYTF | TGTGCCAGTAGTCCCCGAGACGAGGATGGCTACACCTTC
few | TRBJ2-1 | TRBD2 | TRBV7-2 | CASSLGGGSAYNEQFF | TGTGCCAGCAGCTTAGGGGGGGGTAGCGCCTACAATGAGCAGTTCTTC
. | TRBJ1-1 | TRBD1 | TRBV7-2 | CASSSRTGAETEAFF | TGTGCCAGCAGCTCGAGGACAGGTGCCGAGACTGAAGCTTTCTTT
few | TRBJ2-3 | TRBD2 | TRBV7-8 | CASSFLAGAGDTQYF | TGTGCCAGCAGCTTTCTAGCGGGAGCGGGGGATACGCAGTATTTT
. | TRBJ2-1 | . | TRBV7-2 | CASSHDRNEQFF | TGTGCCAGCAGTCACGACAGGAATGAGCAGTTCTTC
few | TRBJ2-3 | TRBD2 | TRBV20-1 | CSGLAGGPLMVDTQYF | TGCAGCGGTCTAGCGGGAGGGCCCCTGATGGTAGATACGCAGTATTTT
. | TRBJ1-2 | TRBD1 | TRBV28 | CASTSARGLGYGYTF | TGTGCCAGCACCAGTGCGAGGGGGCTCGGCTATGGCTACACCTTC
. | TRBJ1-5 | . | TRBV30 | CAWGRGSNQPQHF | TGTGCCTGGGGACGGGGTAGCAATCAGCCCCAGCATTTT
. | TRBJ1-2 | . | TRBV28 | CASRWEWENYGYTF | TGTGCCAGCAGATGGGAATGGGAAAACTATGGCTACACCTTC
. | TRBJ1-2 | . | TRBV6-1 | CASSEKREKDWDYGYTF | TGTGCCAGCAGTGAAAAGCGGGAGAAAGACTGGGACTATGGCTACACCTTC
few | TRBJ2-5 | . | TRBV11-3 | CASSFMGQGQETQYF | TGTGCCAGCAGCTTTATGGGGCAGGGTCAAGAGACCCAGTACTTC
few | TRBJ2-3 | TRBD1 | TRBV24-1 | CAMGQSTDTQYF | TGTGCCATGGGACAGAGCACAGATACGCAGTATTTT
. | TRBJ2-1 | . | TRBV6-1 | CASTSLINEQFF | TGTGCCAGCACAAGTTTAATCAATGAGCAGTTCTTC
few | TRBJ2-5 | . | TRBV28 | CASSSRVRGETQYF | TGTGCCAGCAGTTCCAGAGTCCGGGGAGAGACCCAGTACTTC
. | TRBJ2-7 | TRBD1 | TRBV27 | CASSRTDRGYEQYF | TGTGCCAGCAGTCGCACGGACAGGGGGTACGAGCAGTACTTC
few | TRBJ2-5 | TRBD2 | TRBV7-9 | CASRGTSGKGQETQYF | TGTGCCAGCAGAGGGACTAGCGGGAAGGGGCAAGAGACCCAGTACTTC
. | TRBJ1-4 | . | TRBV5-4 | CASSRGHDNEKLFF | TGTGCCAGCAGCAGGGGCCACGACAATGAAAAACTGTTTTTT
. | TRBJ2-3 | . | TRBV20-1 | CSAPLTDTQYF | TGCAGTGCCCCGCTAACGGATACGCAGTATTTT
many | TRBJ2-3 | . | TRBV7-2 | CASSSEPSTDTQYF | TGTGCCAGCAGCTCAGAACCTAGCACAGATACGCAGTATTTT
. | TRBJ2-7 | TRBD1 | TRBV6-2/TRBV6-3 | CASTRTGTTGEQYF | TGTGCCAGCACCCGGACAGGGACAACCGGTGAGCAGTACTTC
once | TRBJ2-7 | TRBD1 | TRBV27 | CASSLRQGAATGEQYF | TGTGCCAGCAGTTTAAGACAGGGGGCGGCTACGGGTGAGCAGTACTTC
. | TRBJ1-1 | . | TRBV20-1 | CSARPRDFAEAFF | TGCAGTGCTAGACCGCGGGACTTCGCTGAAGCTTTCTTT
few | TRBJ2-1 | . | TRBV4-2 | CASSQEGASYNEQFF | TGTGCCAGCAGCCAAGAAGGGGCTAGTTACAATGAGCAGTTCTTC
many | TRBJ2-5 | TRBD1 | TRBV7-2 | CASSLEAGGARETQYF | TGTGCCAGCAGCTTAGAAGCAGGGGGCGCAAGGGAGACCCAGTACTTC
. | TRBJ2-5 | TRBD2 | TRBV10-2 | CASSDSTSGQETQYF | TGCGCCAGCAGTGACTCGACTAGCGGTCAAGAGACCCAGTACTTC
few | TRBJ2-5 | . | TRBV15 | CATSRGETQYF | TGTGCCACCAGCCGGGGGGAGACCCAGTACTTC
. | TRBJ2-5 | TRBD1 | TRBV24-1 | CATSDPTGTGRATQYF | TGTGCCACCAGTGACCCAACCGGGACAGGGAGGGCGACCCAGTACTTC
many | TRBJ1-5 | . | TRBV7-2 | CASSRGVGGNQPQHF | TGTGCCAGCAGCCGGGGTGTAGGGGGCAATCAGCCCCAGCATTTT
few | TRBJ2-5 | . | TRBV6-5 | CASSPIEDDPQETQYF | TGTGCCAGCAGCCCGATAGAGGACGACCCACAAGAGACCCAGTACTTC
. | TRBJ1-2 | . | TRBV4-2 | CASSQAGTLNYGYTF | TGTGCCAGCAGCCAAGCCGGGACATTGAACTATGGCTACACCTTC
once | TRBJ2-5 | . | TRBV7-6 | CASSQGVAEETQYF | TGTGCCAGCAGCCAGGGGGTAGCGGAAGAGACCCAGTACTTC